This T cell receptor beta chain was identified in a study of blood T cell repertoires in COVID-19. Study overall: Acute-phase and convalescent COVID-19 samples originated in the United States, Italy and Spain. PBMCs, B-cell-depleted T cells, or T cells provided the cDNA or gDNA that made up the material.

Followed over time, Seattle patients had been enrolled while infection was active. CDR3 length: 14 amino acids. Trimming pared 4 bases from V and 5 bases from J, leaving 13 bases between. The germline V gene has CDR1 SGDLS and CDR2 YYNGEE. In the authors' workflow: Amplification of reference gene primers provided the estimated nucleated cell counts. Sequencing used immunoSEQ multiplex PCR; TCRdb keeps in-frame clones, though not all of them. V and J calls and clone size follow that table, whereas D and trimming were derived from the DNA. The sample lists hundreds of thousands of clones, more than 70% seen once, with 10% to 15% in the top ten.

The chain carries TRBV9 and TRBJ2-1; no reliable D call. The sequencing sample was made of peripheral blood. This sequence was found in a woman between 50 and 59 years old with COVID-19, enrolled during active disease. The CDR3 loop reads CASSLETQDNEQFF. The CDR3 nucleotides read TGTGCCAGCAGCCTCGAAACACAAGACAATGAGCAGTTCTTC.